The 9 T cell receptor beta chains below were found in one sample sequenced in a study of technical replicates of blood from several donors (dated by TCRdb to 2015 to 2018). Library prep was done by the immunoSEQ multiplex PCR assay. In its TCRdb copy, this immuneACCESS table keeps in-frame sequences only and misses some clones. Where compared with another copy, unresolved V genes explain less than half of these, and the others have no known cause. A total of fewer than 110,000 clones appear in this sample, approximately 96% of them only once. Of the sample, 0.21% falls within the top ten clones. Sequenced: T cells isolated from PBMCs. These receptors were taken from a human donor in good health.

The chain is built from TRBV7-2 and TRBJ1-2; tentative D call: TRBD1 (5 bases). This CDR3 region has 16 residues. The germline V gene encodes CDR1 SGHTA and CDR2 FQGNSA. Trimming removed 3 bases from V and 5 bases from J, with 19 bases in between. The CDR3 is CASSLAVDSYSYGYTF. CDR3 DNA sequence: TGTGCCAGCAGCTTGGCAGTCGACAGCTATAGTTATGGCTACACCTTC.

The gene calls are TRBV11-3 and TRBJ2-7; 8 nucleotides align to TRBD1. The CDR3 runs 15 residues. J lost 3 bases, V lost 2 bases, and 6 bases had no gene match. CDR1 is SGHNT, CDR2 YENEEA, per germline. CDR3 loop: CASSLRDRTYYEQYF. Here the CDR3 DNA reads TGTGCCAGCAGCTTAAGGGACAGGACCTACTACGAGCAGTACTTC.

In its sample, this clone was seen once. The rearrangement links TRBV6-6 to TRBJ2-7; 9 bases align to TRBD1. Germline V gene data show CDR1 as MNHNY and CDR2 as SVGAGI (reference sequence). V gave up 0 bases and J gave up 5 bases; unmatched junction bases: 5. This CDR3 is 15 amino acids long. The CDR3 sequence is CASSYSGQGVNEQYF. The CDR3 bases are TGTGCCAGCAGTTACTCGGGACAGGGCGTCAACGAGCAGTACTTC.

The J gene is TRBJ1-5, the V gene TRBV19; D remains unclear. Germline lookup yields CDR1 LNHDA and CDR2 SQIVND (reference sequence). The CDR3 totals 14 residues. Between the trimmed V and J ends, which lost 3 bases and 7 bases, there was a span of 13 bases. CDR3 DNA sequence: TGTGCCAGTAGTATTCTCGGAGAACGGCAGCCCCAGCATTTT. This gives the protein CASSILGERQPQHF.

V usage is TRBV5-1 and J usage is TRBJ1-1; 7 nucleotides agree with TRBD1. The trim removed 4 bases at V and 3 bases at J, leaving 6 bases unmatched. CDR3 length equals 14 residues. Germline-derived CDR1 and CDR2 are SGHRS and YFSETQ. CDR3 loop: CASSGRQGDTEAFF. CDR3 in DNA: TGCGCCAGCAGCGGAAGACAGGGTGACACTGAAGCTTTCTTT. Using reference TRBV5-1 and TRBJ1-1 for the parts outside the CDR3, the full variable domain is KAGVTQTPRYLIKTRGQQVTLSCSPISGHRSVSWYQQTPGQGLQFLFEYFSETQRNKGNFPGRFSGRQFSNSRSEMNVSTLELGDSALYLCASSGRQGDTEAFFGQGTRLTVV.

The chain has TRBV7-9 and TRBJ2-7, with D possibly being TRBD1 (5 bases). The CDR3 is 13 residues long. Trimming cost V 1 base and J 4 bases, with 8 bases left between them. Germline CDR1 and CDR2: SEHNR and FQNEAQ (reference sequence). CDR3 protein: CASSLGGLYEQYF. In DNA form, the CDR3 reads TGTGCCAGCAGCTTAGGGGGCTTATACGAGCAGTACTTC.

The chain is built from TRBV5-1 and TRBJ2-7; perhaps TRBD1 as D (6 bases). V gave up 3 bases and J gave up 1 base, with 26 bases separating them. The CDR3 contains 19 residues. The germline V gene has CDR1 SGHRS and CDR2 YFSETQ. The CDR3 sequence: CASSYRQIPGHPISYEQYF. The CDR3 coding sequence is TGCGCCAGCAGCTACCGACAGATTCCGGGACACCCTATTTCCTACGAGCAGTACTTC.

The rearrangement uses TRBV5-4 and TRBJ2-3, with D uncertain. This CDR3 comprises 19 residues. V was shortened by 4 bases and J by 0 bases, with 24 bases between the two germline ends. Germline lookup yields CDR1 SGHNT and CDR2 YYREEE (reference sequence). DNA for the CDR3: TGTGCCAGCAGCCTTGTTCTATTCCCCGCGAGATCTAGCACAGATACGCAGTATTTT. Translating it yields CASSLVLFPARSSTDTQYF.

Only one count was recorded for this clone. The chain carries TRBV7-2 and TRBJ2-1; D may be TRBD2 (5 bases). Germline loops: CDR1 SGHTA, CDR2 FQGNSA. The CDR3 runs 15 residues. Trimming shortened V by 8 bases and J by 4 bases, and 18 bases separated the two germline ends. CDR3 sequence: CASLMASGKYNEQFF. DNA of the CDR3: TGTGCCAGCCTTATGGCCAGCGGAAAGTACAATGAGCAGTTCTTC.